Included here is one T cell receptor (beta chain) sequence, with context. This clonotype was counted only a few times. Its antigen has not been determined. No much larger clonotype is one base removed from it; base qualities were not supplied. This entry comes from a study of response to subunit inactivated influenza vaccine (dated by TCRdb to about 2018). As for the study more broadly: Deep quantitative profiling of the T cell receptor repertoire was used in the study to follow responses to a trivalent subunit inactivated influenza vaccine. Paper-wide results and their limitations: It was suggested by the authors that each seasonal influenza vaccination may recruit only a limited number of new T cells.

V loses 0 bases, J loses 4 bases, and the germline ends lie 3 bases apart. The CDR3 covers 12 residues, taking in both the cysteine and the phenylalanine. Just the 36-base CDR3 DNA is kept, in frame starting at base 1. The germline V gene sets CDR1 to MGHRA and CDR2 to YSYEKL. The library was generated by RT-PCR. The data were produced on an Illumina HiSeq 2500. Through fastp at Q25 and MiXCR, TCRdb rebuilt clones from the public reads, retaining in-frame beta chains. For every CDR3 protein sequence, its rows merge into one entry that carries the most common genes and DNA. Present in this sample are 650,000 or so distinct CDR3 sequences, around 15% of which were seen just once. The ten largest clones represent approximately 7.6% of the sample.

The sequencing used PBMCs from blood, collected about 14 days before vaccination. This TCR was recovered from a middle-aged man who received an inactivated influenza vaccine. Donor details come from another sample of the same person, matched by shared clones. Recombination joined TRBV4-1 with TRBJ1-2, with the identity of the D gene unclear. The CDR3 here reads CASSQDIYGYTF. DNA sequence: TGCGCCAGCAGCCAAGATATCTATGGCTACACCTTC.